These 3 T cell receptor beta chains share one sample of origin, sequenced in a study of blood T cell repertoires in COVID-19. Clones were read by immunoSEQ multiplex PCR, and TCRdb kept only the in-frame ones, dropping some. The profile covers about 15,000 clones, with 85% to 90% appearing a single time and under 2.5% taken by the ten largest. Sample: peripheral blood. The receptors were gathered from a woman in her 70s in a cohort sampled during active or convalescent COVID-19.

In nucleotides, the CDR3 is TGTGCCAGCAGCCAAGGGCCAGGCTATGGCTACACCTTC. The encoded protein is CASSQGPGYGYTF. The J gene is TRBJ1-2, the V gene TRBV3-1 (or the pseudogene TRBV3-2); D is uncertain. CDR3 length equals 13 residues. V lost 1 base and J lost 4, with 7 bases in between. Germline V gene lookup returns CDR1 LGHDT and CDR2 YNNKEL (reference sequence).

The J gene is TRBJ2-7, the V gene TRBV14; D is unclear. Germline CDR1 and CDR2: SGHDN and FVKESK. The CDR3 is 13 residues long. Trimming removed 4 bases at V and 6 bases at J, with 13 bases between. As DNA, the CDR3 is TGTGCCAGCAGCCTACAATCCTCTGGCGAGCAGTACTTC. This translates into CASSLQSSGEQYF.

The CDR3 DNA follows: TGTGCCATCAGTGACTACCTTGCGGGTAAACACCCGAGGCCTTACGAGCAGTACTTC. Translating it yields CAISDYLAGKHPRPYEQYF. The V gene is TRBV10-3, the J gene TRBJ2-7; D possibly corresponds to TRBD2 (5 bases). V dropped 3 bases and J dropped 4 bases, with 28 bases sitting between them. Germline V gene data show CDR1 as ENHRY and CDR2 as SYGVKD. The CDR3 totals 19 residues.